Listed below are T cell receptor beta chains from one sample, sequenced in a study of T-cell memory formation after mild COVID-19. TCRdb recomputed calls from the 5' RACE reads with MiXCR, one row per CDR3 protein. The sample contains hundreds of thousands of distinct CDR3 sequences, more than 15% of which appear only once. The source material was PBMCs or a T cell subset sorted from them (not recorded which). The receptors stem from an adult woman who had mild COVID-19 (a few samples of this study predate the infection). Cell type and time point are not known. CDR3s include the opening cysteine and the closing phenylalanine or tryptophan. Size tells how often a clone was seen (once, few, many) or the class of an expanded clone, and some rows leave it out.

j_call clone_size v_call cdr3_aa
TRBJ1-2 few TRBV12-3/TRBV12-4 CASRGQGKNYGYTF
TRBJ2-7 . TRBV11-1 CASSWTSKNEQYF
TRBJ2-7 many TRBV12-3/TRBV12-4 CASSLNGYEQYF
TRBJ2-5 . TRBV5-8 CASSRREVQETQYF
TRBJ2-7 . TRBV29-1 CSVLYSAYEQYF
TRBJ1-6 . TRBV7-9 CASSPEGSSYNSPLHF
TRBJ2-4 many TRBV7-8 CASSRGLREAKNIQYF
TRBJ2-5 few TRBV7-7 CASSHRGLRETQYF
TRBJ2-7 . TRBV24-1 CATSELFFEYF
TRBJ2-1 . TRBV24-1 CATSDFWRGGRNEQFF
TRBJ2-1 few TRBV11-2 CASSPGLAGEGGNEQFF
TRBJ2-2 once TRBV24-1 CATSDPRRGTHGELFF
TRBJ2-5 few TRBV7-9 CASSPRAAQETQYF
TRBJ2-3 . TRBV5-4 CASSLAGGGIDTQYF
TRBJ1-2 few TRBV5-1 CASRHGPRVNYGYTF
TRBJ1-1 . TRBV7-8 CASSHTGLEAFF
TRBJ2-1 . TRBV7-9 CASSLELGFNEQFF
TRBJ2-5 . TRBV12-3/TRBV12-4 CASSRTRKETQYF
TRBJ2-7 few TRBV27 CASSTSRGRGEQYF
TRBJ2-7 few TRBV18 CASSQGFLYEQYF
TRBJ2-1 . TRBV30 CAWSVGGSYNEQFF
. . TRBV6-5 CASSYSTLGPKQTQYF
TRBJ2-3 . TRBV28 CASSAQNMNPSQYF
TRBJ2-7 . TRBV21-1 CASSNPSGGQTSSYEQYF
TRBJ1-5 . TRBV7-2 CASSLVSGSDQPQHF
TRBJ1-5 . TRBV9 CASSVSRPANQPQHF
TRBJ2-7 many TRBV9 CASSPPPVSYEQYF
TRBJ2-3 few TRBV4-3 CASSQDIRQGGTDTQYF
TRBJ2-7 . TRBV15 CATSQTGYEQYF
TRBJ2-5 . TRBV20-1 CSAREVGGAGETQYF
TRBJ1-2 . TRBV7-2 CASSLALGTDSYTF
TRBJ2-2 few TRBV5-1 CASSFLDRGGTGELFF
TRBJ2-3 few TRBV9 CASSVSGGASGSTTSTDTQYF
TRBJ2-2 many TRBV27 CASSPQGTTNTGELFF
TRBJ2-7 few TRBV12-3/TRBV12-4 CASSSLQGHEQYF
TRBJ2-3 . TRBV7-9 CASSSGHRHTDTQYF
TRBJ1-6 few TRBV21-1 CASSSRRDRVFPDSYNSPLHF
TRBJ2-3 many TRBV7-2 CASTLGVAQYF
TRBJ2-2 . TRBV5-6 CASSLVIPIGGELFF
TRBJ1-1 few TRBV7-9 CASRGVWTEAFF
TRBJ2-6 many TRBV12-3/TRBV12-4 CASRQSSGANVLTF
TRBJ2-1 . TRBV24-1 CATSATLQGPEQFF
TRBJ1-1 . TRBV12-3/TRBV12-4 CASSSQGVEAFF
TRBJ2-3 . TRBV5-6 CASSSPAGLAGTESTDTQYF
TRBJ2-7 few TRBV6-5 CASKQLTGGYEQYF
TRBJ1-6 few TRBV20-1 CSARDPGRDNSPLHF
TRBJ1-1 few TRBV7-3 CASSLNGRSEAFF
TRBJ2-7 few TRBV29-1 CSVVARAFEQYF
TRBJ1-2 few TRBV24-1 CATSDGFAAYGYTF
TRBJ2-6 few TRBV5-6 CASTLPPTGANVLTF
TRBJ2-3 many TRBV7-9 CASSLVGSGLGDTQYF
TRBJ2-7 few TRBV5-1 CASSLDPYLYEQYF
TRBJ2-7 . TRBV7-9 CASSLMRAGDEQYF
TRBJ2-3 . TRBV11-2 CASSSRQGPRTDTQYF